The sequence of this T cell receptor (beta chain) was determined in a study of shared clonotypes between healthy human individuals. Across the whole study: Samples came from a couple of female and a few male donors aged 18 to 49.

Amplification in unsorted PBMC replicate PCRs started from approximately 300 ng DNA, which equals about 28,000 T cell genomes. Using ten immunoSEQ deep assay plates, investigators sequenced unsorted PBMC DNA. Sequenced by immunoSEQ multiplex PCR; TCRdb stores in-frame clones only, minus some. This sample has roughly 500,000 clones, with around 79% found just once. Germline V gene data show CDR1 as SNHLY and CDR2 as FYNNEI. CDR3 length: 13 residues. J was trimmed by 3 bases and V by 6 bases; bases with no gene match: 3. The TCR originated in a woman in her forties in good health. Some clones in this sample may be carry-over from other donors' samples. This chain links TRBV2 with TRBJ2-7; TRBD2 aligns across 9 bases. Sequencing used PBMCs. CDR3: CASRREGSYEQYF. The CDR3 region has the DNA TGTGCCAGCAGGCGGGAGGGGAGCTACGAGCAGTACTTC.